The clone carrying this T cell receptor (beta chain) was counted only a few times. Antigen: not known. The source of the sample is a study of T cells in Graves' hyperthyroidism and ophthalmopathy. Study results and limitations: Blood shared most expanded thyroid clonotypes above 0.001.

V lost 3 bases and J 4 bases, leaving 14 bases between the germline ends. This CDR3 is built from 15 residues. CDR1 is MGHRA, CDR2 YSYEKL, per germline. Amplified regions were TCR beta CDR3 sequences from RNA transcripts. The study used the HTBI primer set for a first-round RT-PCR of the TCR CDR3. TCRdb reprocessed the multiplex PCR reads via MiXCR and lists one record per CDR3 protein. The sample lists under 650,000 distinct CDR3 sequences; around 16% were seen once. The clonotype originates from a woman aged 30 to 39 with Graves' hyperthyroidism. Sequenced sample: blood. The gene calls are TRBV4-1 and TRBJ2-3; tentative D call: TRBD1 (5 bases). The CDR3 is CASSQWGRAADTQYF. The CDR3 nucleotides read TGCGCCAGCAGCCAGTGGGGCAGGGCGGCAGATACGCAGTATTTT.